The clone carrying this TCR beta chain was found a few times. Trimming removed 5 bases at V and 9 bases at J, with 19 bases between. Germline-derived CDR1 and CDR2 are SGHNT and YENEEA. The CDR3 extends over 14 amino acids. This specimen comes from a study of blood T cell repertoires in COVID-19. Whole-study context: Sites across the United States, Italy and Spain contributed samples from acute and convalescent COVID-19. PBMCs, B-cell-depleted T cells, or T cells were the source of the cDNA or gDNA that made up the material.

Original processing notes: Amplification with reference gene primers provided the estimates of nucleated cell counts. The data were produced by immunoSEQ multiplex PCR, yet TCRdb's version contains in-frame clones alone and is incomplete. V, J and clone size are those of that table, while D and trimming were read from the DNA. The sample includes 180,000 or so clones, approximately 84% seen only once; the top ten take roughly 8%. The material sequenced was peripheral blood. The receptor was derived from a man in his forties who had recovered from COVID-19. V gene TRBV11-3 combines with J gene TRBJ1-2, with D uncertain. The CDR3 sequence: CASSTPAGKTSYTF. The DNA for the CDR3 is TGTGCCAGCAGCACGCCAGCCGGGAAAACGAGCTACACCTTC.